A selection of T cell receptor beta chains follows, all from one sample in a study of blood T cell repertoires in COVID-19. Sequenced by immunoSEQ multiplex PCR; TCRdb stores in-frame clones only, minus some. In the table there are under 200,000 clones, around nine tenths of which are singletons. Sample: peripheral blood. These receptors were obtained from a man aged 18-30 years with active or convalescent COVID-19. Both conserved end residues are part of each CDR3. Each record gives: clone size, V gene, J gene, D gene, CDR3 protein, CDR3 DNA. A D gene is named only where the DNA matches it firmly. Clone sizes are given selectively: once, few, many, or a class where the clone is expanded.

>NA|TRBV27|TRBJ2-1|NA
CASRLPTDNEQFF
TGTGCCAGCAGACTACCGACAGACAATGAGCAGTTCTTC
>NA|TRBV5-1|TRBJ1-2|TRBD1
CASSSIPGGGYTF
TGCGCCAGCAGCTCAATCCCAGGGGGAGGCTACACCTTC
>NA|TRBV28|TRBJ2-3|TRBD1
CASSPVDQGAGVTDTQYF
TGTGCCAGCAGTCCCGTGGACCAGGGGGCAGGGGTGACAGATACGCAGTATTTT
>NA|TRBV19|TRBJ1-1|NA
CASSIKGGSGAFF
TGTGCCAGTAGTATAAAGGGGGGGTCCGGAGCTTTCTTT
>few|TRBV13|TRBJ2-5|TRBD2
CASSPGLAGGQETQYF
TGTGCCAGCAGCCCCGGACTAGCGGGGGGGCAAGAGACCCAGTACTTC
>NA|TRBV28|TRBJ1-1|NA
CASSPNPPGYTEAFF
TGTGCCAGCAGCCCAAATCCCCCCGGGTACACTGAAGCTTTCTTT
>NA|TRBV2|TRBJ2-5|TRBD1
CASRYGTVETQYF
TGTGCCAGCAGATATGGGACAGTCGAGACCCAGTACTTC
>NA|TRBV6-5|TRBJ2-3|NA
CASQQDPLGTDTQYF
TGTGCCAGCCAACAGGATCCACTCGGCACAGATACGCAGTATTTT
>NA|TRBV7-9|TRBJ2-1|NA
CASSLIGAYNEQFF
TGTGCCAGCAGCTTAATCGGGGCCTACAATGAGCAGTTCTTC
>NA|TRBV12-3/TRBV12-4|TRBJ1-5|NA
CASTSKGEPTHF
TGTGCCAGCACCTCCAAGGGGGAGCCGACACATTTT
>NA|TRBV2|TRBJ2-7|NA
CASKVGSPEQYF
TGTGCCAGCAAGGTCGGGTCTCCCGAGCAGTACTTC
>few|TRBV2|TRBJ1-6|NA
CASSDGVYGSPLHF
TGTGCCAGCAGTGACGGGGTATACGGATCACCCCTCCACTTT
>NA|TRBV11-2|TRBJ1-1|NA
CASSLLLESTAEAFF
TGTGCCAGCAGCCTGTTGTTAGAATCGACAGCTGAAGCTTTCTTT
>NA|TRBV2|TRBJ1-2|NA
CASSDVFGGDLGYTF
TGTGCCAGCAGTGACGTGTTCGGAGGTGACCTCGGCTACACCTTC
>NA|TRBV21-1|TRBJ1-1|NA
CASSNRGVGAFF
TGTGCCAGCAGCAACAGGGGGGTGGGAGCTTTCTTT
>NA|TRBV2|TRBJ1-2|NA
CASSELPGNYGYTF
TGTGCCAGCAGTGAACTTCCGGGGAACTATGGCTACACCTTC
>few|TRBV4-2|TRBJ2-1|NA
CASSQDPWGQCFF
TGTGCCAGCAGCCAAGATCCTTGGGGGCAGTGTTTCTTC
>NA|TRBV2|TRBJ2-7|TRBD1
CASSGQGATYEQYF
TGTGCCAGCAGTGGACAGGGGGCCACCTACGAGCAGTACTTC
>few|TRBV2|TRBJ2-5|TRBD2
CASMGLAGSGTQYF
TGTGCCAGCATGGGACTAGCGGGGTCTGGGACCCAGTACTTC
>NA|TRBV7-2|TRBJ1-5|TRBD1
CASSLVGTGSTQPQHF
TGTGCCAGCAGCTTAGTAGGGACAGGGTCCACTCAGCCCCAGCATTTT
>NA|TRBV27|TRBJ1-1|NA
CASSLEGVTEAFF
TGTGCCAGCAGTTTAGAGGGGGTCACTGAAGCTTTCTTT
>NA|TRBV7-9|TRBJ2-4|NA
CASTPEVLSKNIQYF
TGTGCCAGCACACCTGAGGTCCTAAGCAAAAACATTCAGTACTTC
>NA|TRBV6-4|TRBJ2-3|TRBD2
CASSDSKGLAGPTDTQYF
TGTGCCAGCAGTGACTCGAAGGGACTAGCGGGCCCCACAGATACGCAGTATTTT
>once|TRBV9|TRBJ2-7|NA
CASSVGPGIGESHEQYF
TGTGCCAGCAGCGTAGGCCCCGGTATCGGGGAGAGTCACGAGCAGTACTTC